This TCR beta chain was sequenced in a study of vaccination effects on CD4 cells after COVID-19. Overall study: The culture medium for two million PBMC per well included roughly 10 IU/ml IL-2 and around 9.8 ug/ml peptides. Study-wide findings and caveats: Late in the post-vaccination period, infection-induced and vaccine-induced clones underwent marked clonal contraction. The authors studied few convalescent patients and collected no early post-infection timepoints.

Concerning this clone itself: Its antigen is still unknown.

The J segment lost 8 bases and the V segment lost 5 bases, leaving 15 bases of the junction unmatched. Germline V lookup: CDR1 MGHRA, CDR2 YSYEKL. The CDR3 consists of 17 residues. Some clones are missing from TCRdb's copy, which holds only in-frame ones; the method was immunoSEQ multiplex PCR. The table shows more than 45,000 clones, with about 74% occurring only once. The culture ran for less than 12 days, and then CD4+ T cells were isolated. The authors exchanged half the medium for IL-2 medium on days 3 and 7. The V call is TRBV4-1, the J call TRBJ2-1, with 10 positions matching TRBD1. Sequenced here: CD4+ T cells from PBMCs cultured without peptide, sampled before COVID-19 vaccination. The origin of this receptor is a human donor who received a COVID-19 vaccine. The CDR3 loop is CASSSRLRDRGGDEQFF. As DNA, the CDR3 is TGCGCCAGCAGCTCAAGACTACGGGACAGGGGAGGCGATGAGCAGTTCTTC.